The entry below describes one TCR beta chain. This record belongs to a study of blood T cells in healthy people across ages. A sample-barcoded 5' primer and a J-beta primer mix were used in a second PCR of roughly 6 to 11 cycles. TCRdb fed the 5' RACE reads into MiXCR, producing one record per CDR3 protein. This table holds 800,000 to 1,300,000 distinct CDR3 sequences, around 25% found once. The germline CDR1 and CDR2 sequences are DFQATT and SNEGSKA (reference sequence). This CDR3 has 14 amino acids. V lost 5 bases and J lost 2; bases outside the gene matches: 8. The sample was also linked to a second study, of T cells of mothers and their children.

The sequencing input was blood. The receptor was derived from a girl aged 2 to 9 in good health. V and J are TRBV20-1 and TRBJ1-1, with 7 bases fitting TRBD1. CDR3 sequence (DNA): TGCAGTGCTGGACAAAGGACAGGTAACACTGAAGCTTTCTTT. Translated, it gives CSAGQRTGNTEAFF.